These 27 T cell receptor beta chains originate from one sample sequenced in a study of beta chain features in type 1 diabetes. For these TCRs, the target antigens are not known. General study findings and limits: Shortening that was moderate but significant affected the TCRB CDR3s of Type 1 diabetes patients in all four CD4+ subsets.

Investigators reverse transcribed all isolated RNA, so they sequenced expressed TCRB transcripts. Sequencing was performed with immunoSEQ multiplex PCR; in TCRdb, only in-frame clones are kept and a portion is missing. The sample comprises around 150,000 clones, roughly 9% of which are singletons, and 0.7% rests with the top ten. Sequenced input: central memory CD4+ T cells from blood. These receptors originate from a woman aged 25 to 39 with type 1 diabetes.

The gene calls are TRBV27 and TRBJ2-7; 10 bases map to TRBD1. Germline loops: CDR1 MNHEY, CDR2 SMNVEV (reference sequence). The CDR3 covers 14 residues. After removal of 5 bases from V and 3 bases from J, the junction contained 4 bases not matched to a gene. In DNA form, the CDR3 reads TGTGCCAGCAGTCCGGGACAGGGGATCTACGAGCAGTACTTC. Translated, it gives CASSPGQGIYEQYF.

The CDR3 nucleotides read TGTGCCAGCTCACCAACCCGGGACAGGACGAACACCGGGGAGCTGTTTTTT. Amino acids: CASSPTRDRTNTGELFF. The V call is TRBV18, the J call TRBJ2-2, with 8 positions matching TRBD1. J gave up 0 bases and V 2 bases, and 5 bases lay outside the gene matches. The CDR3 covers 17 residues. From germline, CDR1 is KGHSH and CDR2 LQKENI.

This clone occurred a few times. The genes are TRBV7-2 and TRBJ2-3; TRBD2 matches at 10 bases. CDR1 is SGHTA and CDR2 is FQGNSA in the germline V gene. Trimming took 5 bases from V and 3 from J; bases not matched to a gene: 2. The CDR3 is 14 amino acids. The CDR3 DNA follows: TGTGCCAGCAGCCGGACTAGCGGAACAGATACGCAGTATTTT. It encodes CASSRTSGTDTQYF.

The DNA of the CDR3 is TGTGCCAGCAGCTTGGGACAGAGCACCGGGGAGCTGTTTTTT. It is translated as CASSLGQSTGELFF. The V gene is TRBV11-1, the J gene TRBJ2-2; 7 nucleotides align to TRBD1. The germline gives CDR1 SGHAT, CDR2 FQDESV (reference sequence). The CDR3 extends over 14 amino acids. The ends lost 3 bases at V and 4 bases at J; junction bases unmatched: 2.

V is TRBV9 and J is TRBJ2-1; TRBD2 agrees at 12 bases. After removal of 5 bases from V and 5 bases from J, the junction contained 8 bases not matched to a gene. Per germline, CDR1 SGDLS and CDR2 YYNGEE. The CDR3 is 16 amino acids. The CDR3 DNA sequence: TGTGCCAGCAGTCCTACTAGCGGGAGGCTGAACAATGAGCAGTTCTTC. Its translation: CASSPTSGRLNNEQFF.

This clone appeared a few times. This chain uses TRBV7-2 with TRBJ2-1; tentatively, D is TRBD2 (5 bases). V lost 0 bases, J lost 3 bases, and 12 bases lay in between. Germline CDR1 and CDR2: SGHTA and FQGNSA. The CDR3 has 16 amino acids. The CDR3 protein is CASSLAPAGYYNEQFF. The CDR3 DNA reads TGTGCCAGCAGCTTAGCGCCGGCGGGCTACTACAATGAGCAGTTCTTC.

CDR3: CASSLFGTGELFF. CDR3 DNA sequence: TGTGCCAGCAGCTTGTTCGGGACCGGGGAGCTGTTTTTT. This sequence joins TRBV5-6 and TRBJ2-2, with D hard to call. CDR1 and CDR2 (germline): SGHDT, YYEEEE. V shed 1 base and J shed 5 bases, with 6 bases lying between them. This CDR3 is built from 13 residues.

V is TRBV7-3 and J is TRBJ2-6; the D gene is possibly TRBD1 (6 bases). Germline-derived CDR1 and CDR2 are SGHTA and FQGTGA. V lost 5 bases and J lost 2, with 16 bases in between. This CDR3 has 17 residues. CDR3 sequence: CASSPDPQGAGANVLTF. CDR3 sequence (DNA): TGTGCCAGCAGCCCGGACCCACAGGGAGCTGGGGCCAACGTCCTGACTTTC.

This clone came up once. The chain combines TRBV28 with TRBJ1-5; the match to TRBD1 covers 10 bases. There are 18 residues in the CDR3. The V gene end was trimmed by 6 bases and the J gene end by 4 bases; junction bases not matched to a gene: 15. The germline V gene encodes CDR1 MDHEN and CDR2 SYDVKM. This chain's CDR3 is CASSGLGTGVGLNQPQHF. The DNA of the CDR3 is TGTGCCAGCAGCGGCCTGGGGACAGGGGTCGGCCTGAATCAGCCCCAGCATTTT.

This rearrangement joins TRBV29-1 to TRBJ2-6, with 9 positions matching TRBD1. The CDR3 is 16 amino acids. Germline loops: CDR1 SQVTM, CDR2 ANQGSEA. Trimming at V came to 4 bases and at J to 0 bases, leaving 4 bases not matched to a gene. The CDR3 DNA reads TGCAGCGTTGGGGGGACAGGGCGCTCTGGGGCCAACGTCCTGACTTTC. Its protein product is CSVGGTGRSGANVLTF.

The table lists this clone with a few counts. V gene TRBV7-6 combines with J gene TRBJ2-2, with a possible D match to TRBD1 (5 bases). The CDR3 runs to 15 residues. V lost 1 base, J lost 3 bases, and 9 bases lay in between. From germline, CDR1 is SGHVS and CDR2 FNYEAQ. Written as DNA, the CDR3 is TGTGCCAGCAGCTTAGGACAGACCTACACCGGGGAGCTGTTTTTT. Translation gives CASSLGQTYTGELFF.

This clone was seen a few times. The V call is TRBV5-1, the J call TRBJ1-1; D gene ambiguous. The length of the CDR3 is 17 residues. The ends were cut back, 1 base at V and 4 bases at J, with 20 bases in the middle. CDR1 is SGHRS and CDR2 is YFSETQ in the germline V gene. The CDR3 protein is CASSLFVTAESSTEAFF. CDR3 coding DNA: TGCGCCAGCAGCTTGTTTGTCACAGCCGAATCGAGCACTGAAGCTTTCTTT.

The chain recombines TRBV5-1 with TRBJ2-1, with 8 bases matching TRBD1. Germline V CDR1 and CDR2: SGHRS, YFSETQ. V shed 3 bases, J shed 15 bases, and the junction held 8 bases outside the gene matches. The CDR3 has 12 residues. The CDR3 DNA is TGCGCCAGCAGCTCGACCCGGGACAGGTGGTTCTTC. Translating gives CASSSTRDRWFF.

The V gene is TRBV7-3, the J gene TRBJ1-1; D gene ambiguous. Deletions cut 1 base from V and 1 base from J, with 4 bases between. The germline V gene encodes CDR1 SGHTA and CDR2 FQGTGA. This CDR3 is built from 13 residues. CDR3 sequence: CASSLMANTEAFF. The CDR3 coding sequence is TGTGCCAGCAGCTTAATGGCGAACACTGAAGCTTTCTTT.

This clone showed up just a few times. V and J are TRBV28 and TRBJ1-5; D call uncertain. V dropped 5 bases and J dropped 7 bases, with 15 bases sitting between them. The CDR3 has 14 residues. Per germline, CDR1 MDHEN and CDR2 SYDVKM. The CDR3 reads CASSSHGARQPQHF. The CDR3 nucleotides are TGTGCCAGCAGTAGCCACGGAGCAAGGCAGCCCCAGCATTTT.

This clone showed up just a few times. This chain uses TRBV7-6 with TRBJ2-5; the D gene is possibly TRBD2 (5 bases). The germline CDR1 and CDR2 sequences are SGHVS and FNYEAQ. V lost 1 base and J lost 5, with 11 bases in between. The CDR3 consists of 14 residues. The CDR3 DNA reads TGTGCCAGCAGCTTAGAAGGGTCGGGGGAGACCCAGTACTTC. Its protein product is CASSLEGSGETQYF. Drawing the rest from reference TRBV7-6 and TRBJ2-5, the complete variable domain is GAGVSQSPRYKVTKRGQDVALRCDPISGHVSLYWYRQALGQGPEFLTYFNYEAQQDKSGLPNDRFSAERPEGSISTLTIQRTEQRDSAMYRCASSLEGSGETQYFGPGTRLLVL.

The rearrangement uses TRBV7-8 and TRBJ2-1; D gene unclear. The CDR3 has 16 residues. Trimming stripped 2 bases from V and 4 bases from J, with 15 bases between. Germline V lookup: CDR1 SGHVS, CDR2 FQNEAQ. The CDR3 DNA reads TGTGCCAGCAGCTTACGGTACGGCGGAGCTTACAATGAGCAGTTCTTC. Translated: CASSLRYGGAYNEQFF.

This clone was seen a handful of times. The rearrangement uses TRBV30 and TRBJ1-2, with 10 bases identical to TRBD1. This CDR3 has 15 amino acids. Germline trimming cut 2 bases from V and 0 bases from J; bases unmatched to any gene: 3. Germline V gene data show CDR1 as GTSNPN and CDR2 as SVGIG (reference sequence). The CDR3 reads CAWSLGQGANYGYTF. As DNA, the CDR3 is TGTGCCTGGAGTTTAGGACAGGGGGCTAACTATGGCTACACCTTC.

This clone was detected only a few times. The CDR3, as DNA: TGTGCCAGCAGCTTGGCGACGGGGTCGGGGGGCTACACCTTC. This encodes CASSLATGSGGYTF. The chain couples TRBV5-4 to TRBJ1-2; no reliable D call. The CDR3 extends over 14 amino acids. Germline V gene lookup returns CDR1 SGHNT and CDR2 YYREEE (reference sequence). Trimming left V 0 bases short and J 8 bases short, with 14 bases between.

This clone was recorded many times. The chain is built from TRBV15 and TRBJ2-7; D possibly corresponds to TRBD2 (6 bases). V lost 0 bases and J 2 bases, leaving 14 bases between the germline ends. This CDR3 has 16 residues. Germline-derived CDR1 and CDR2 are LNHNV and YYDKDF (reference sequence). The CDR3 coding sequence is TGTGCCACCAGCAGAGATTGGGGCGGGACCACCTACGAGCAGTACTTC. Amino acids: CATSRDWGGTTYEQYF. Combining the CDR3 with reference TRBV15 and TRBJ2-7 gives the whole variable domain DAMVIQNPRYQVTQFGKPVTLSCSQTLNHNVMYWYQQKSSQAPKLLFHYYDKDFNNEADTPDNFQSRRPNTSFCFLDIRSPGLGDTAMYLCATSRDWGGTTYEQYFGPGTRLTVT.

This clone was detected only a few times. This chain joins TRBV18 and TRBJ2-1; TRBD2 agrees at 8 bases. J gave up 4 bases and V 1 base, and 0 bases lay outside the gene matches. The CDR3 is made up of 14 amino acids. Germline CDR1 is KGHSH and CDR2 is LQKENI. For the CDR3, the DNA is TGTGCCAGCTCACCACTAGCGGGATACAATGAGCAGTTCTTC. This translates into CASSPLAGYNEQFF. Filled out from reference TRBV18 and TRBJ2-1, the complete variable domain reads NAGVMQNPRHLVRRRGQEARLRCSPMKGHSHVYWYRQLPEEGLKFMVYLQKENIIDESGMPKERFSAEFPKEGPSILRIQQVVRGDSAAYFCASSPLAGYNEQFFGPGTRLTVL.

This clone has a handful of counts. This chain uses TRBV7-6 with TRBJ1-3; D may be TRBD1 (5 bases). Germline CDR1 is SGHVS and CDR2 is FNYEAQ. This CDR3 region has 16 residues. Trimming took 2 bases from V and 0 from J, leaving 11 bases between them. CDR3 loop: CASSLTPRASGNTIYF. The CDR3 DNA sequence: TGTGCCAGCAGCTTAACTCCCAGGGCCTCTGGAAACACCATATATTTT.

This clone has just a few counts. V usage is TRBV7-9 and J usage is TRBJ2-2; maybe TRBD2 (5 bases). This CDR3 spans 15 amino acids. Trimming cost V 5 bases and J 6 bases, with 16 bases left between them. The V gene's germline CDR1 is SEHNR and CDR2 FQNEAQ (reference sequence). The CDR3 loop is CASSPPARVAGELFF. The CDR3 region has the DNA TGTGCCAGCAGCCCTCCAGCGAGGGTCGCCGGGGAGCTGTTTTTT.

This clone appeared a few times. The chain is built from TRBV15 and TRBJ2-1; the D is unclear. CDR1 LNHNV and CDR2 YYDKDF come from the germline V gene (reference sequence). V was trimmed by 0 bases and J by 9 bases, leaving 12 bases between them. The CDR3 has 14 residues. CDR3 residues: CATSREIYLGEQFF. DNA of the CDR3: TGTGCCACCAGCAGAGAGATCTATCTAGGTGAGCAGTTCTTC. Full variable domain (remainder filled in from reference TRBV15 and TRBJ2-1): DAMVIQNPRYQVTQFGKPVTLSCSQTLNHNVMYWYQQKSSQAPKLLFHYYDKDFNNEADTPDNFQSRRPNTSFCFLDIRSPGLGDTAMYLCATSREIYLGEQFFGPGTRLTVL.

This clone has more than one count but fewer than ten. The J gene is TRBJ1-2, the V gene TRBV18, with unresolved D. The CDR3 sequence is 13 residues long. V was shortened by 3 bases and J by 5 bases, with 10 bases between the two germline ends. Germline CDR1 and CDR2: KGHSH and LQKENI. CDR3: CASSPSGEYGYTF. The CDR3, as DNA: TGTGCCAGCTCACCTTCCGGGGAGTATGGCTACACCTTC. Full variable domain (outside the CDR3, taken from reference TRBV18 and TRBJ1-2): NAGVMQNPRHLVRRRGQEARLRCSPMKGHSHVYWYRQLPEEGLKFMVYLQKENIIDESGMPKERFSAEFPKEGPSILRIQQVVRGDSAAYFCASSPSGEYGYTFGSGTRLTVV.

The chain couples TRBV19 to TRBJ1-1, with D possibly matching TRBD1 (6 bases). In germline, CDR1 is LNHDA, CDR2 SQIVND (reference sequence). The ends were cut back, 10 bases at V and 4 bases at J, with 13 bases in the middle. The CDR3 totals 12 residues. In DNA form, the CDR3 reads TGTGCCACACAGGGTGGTTCCACTGAAGCTTTCTTT. Translation: CATQGGSTEAFF.

This clone was seen a handful of times. V usage is TRBV4-2 and J usage is TRBJ2-1; 9 nucleotides line up with TRBD2. Unmatched junction bases numbered 3, after V lost 0 bases and J lost 3 bases. Germline CDR1 is LGHNA and CDR2 is YNFKEQ. The CDR3 sequence is 16 residues long. Written as DNA, the CDR3 is TGTGCCAGCAGCCAAGATGCGGGAGGGATCTACAATGAGCAGTTCTTC. Its translation is CASSQDAGGIYNEQFF.